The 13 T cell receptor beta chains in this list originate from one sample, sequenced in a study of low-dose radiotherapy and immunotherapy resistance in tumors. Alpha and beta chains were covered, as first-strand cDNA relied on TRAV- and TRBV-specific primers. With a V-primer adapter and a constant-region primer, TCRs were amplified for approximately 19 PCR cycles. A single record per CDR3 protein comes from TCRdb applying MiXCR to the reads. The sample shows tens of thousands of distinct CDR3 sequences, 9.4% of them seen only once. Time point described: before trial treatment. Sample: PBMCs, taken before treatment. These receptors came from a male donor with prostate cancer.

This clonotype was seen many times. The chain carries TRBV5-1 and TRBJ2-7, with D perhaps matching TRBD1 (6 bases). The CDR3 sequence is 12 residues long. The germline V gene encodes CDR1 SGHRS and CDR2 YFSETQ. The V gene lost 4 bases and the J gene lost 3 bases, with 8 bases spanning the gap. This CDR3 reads CASSEQGYEQYF. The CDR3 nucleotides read TGCGCCAGCAGCGAACAGGGCTACGAGCAGTACTTC.

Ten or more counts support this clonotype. CDR3 loop: CSVVSQLDEQYF. Here the CDR3 DNA reads TGCAGCGTTGTCAGTCAACTCGACGAGCAGTACTTC. The J gene is TRBJ2-7, the V gene TRBV29-1; no reliable D call. V was clipped by 4 bases and J by 5 bases, with 12 bases between them. This CDR3 is 12 amino acids long. CDR1 and CDR2 (germline): SQVTM, ANQGSEA.

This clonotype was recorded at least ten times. In nucleotides, the CDR3 is TGTGCCAGCCGAAACTCAGGGGGCGGCTATGGCTACACCTTC. Translating it yields CASRNSGGGYGYTF. This chain connects TRBV7-9 to TRBJ1-2; 8 bases align to TRBD1. The CDR3 spans 14 residues. Germline lookup yields CDR1 SEHNR and CDR2 FQNEAQ (reference sequence). J lost 4 bases, V lost 8 bases, and 9 bases had no gene match. The whole variable domain, filled in from reference TRBV7-9 and TRBJ1-2, reads DTGVSQNPRHKITKRGQNVTFRCDPISEHNRLYWYRQTLGQGPEFLTYFQNEAQLEKSRLLSDRFSAERPKGSFSTLEIQRTEQGDSAMYLCASRNSGGGYGYTFGSGTRLTVV.

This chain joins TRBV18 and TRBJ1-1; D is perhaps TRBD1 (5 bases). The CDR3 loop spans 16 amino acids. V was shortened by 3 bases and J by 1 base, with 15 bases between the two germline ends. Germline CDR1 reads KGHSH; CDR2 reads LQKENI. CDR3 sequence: CASSPQRTGGNTEAFF. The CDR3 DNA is TGTGCCAGCTCACCTCAACGGACGGGGGGGAACACTGAAGCTTTCTTT. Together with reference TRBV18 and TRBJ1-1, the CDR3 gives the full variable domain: NAGVMQNPRHLVRRRGQEARLRCSPMKGHSHVYWYRQLPEEGLKFMVYLQKENIIDESGMPKERFSAEFPKEGPSILRIQQVVRGDSAAYFCASSPQRTGGNTEAFFGQGTRLTVV.

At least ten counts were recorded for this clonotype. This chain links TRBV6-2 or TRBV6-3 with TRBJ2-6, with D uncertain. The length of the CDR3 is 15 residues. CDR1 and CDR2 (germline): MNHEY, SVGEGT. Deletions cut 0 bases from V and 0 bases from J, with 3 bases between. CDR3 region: CASSYSGSGANVLTF. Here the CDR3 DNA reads TGTGCCAGCAGTTACTCTGGCTCTGGGGCCAACGTCCTGACTTTC.

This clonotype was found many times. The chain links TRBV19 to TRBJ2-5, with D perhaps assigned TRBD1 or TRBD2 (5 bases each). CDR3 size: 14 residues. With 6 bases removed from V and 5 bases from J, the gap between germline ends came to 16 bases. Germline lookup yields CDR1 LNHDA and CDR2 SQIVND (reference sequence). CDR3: CASRTEGPGETQYF. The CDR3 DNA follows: TGTGCCAGTAGGACTGAGGGGCCAGGGGAGACCCAGTACTTC.

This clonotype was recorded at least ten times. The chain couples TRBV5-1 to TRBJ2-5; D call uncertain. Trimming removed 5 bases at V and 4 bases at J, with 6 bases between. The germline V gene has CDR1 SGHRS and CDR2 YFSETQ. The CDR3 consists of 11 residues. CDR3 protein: CASRDGETQYF. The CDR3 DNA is TGCGCCAGCAGAGATGGAGAGACCCAGTACTTC.

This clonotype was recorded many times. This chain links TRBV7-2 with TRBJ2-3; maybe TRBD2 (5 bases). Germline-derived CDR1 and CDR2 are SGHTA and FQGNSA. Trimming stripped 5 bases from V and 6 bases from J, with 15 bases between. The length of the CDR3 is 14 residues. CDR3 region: CASSPPGIRDTQYF. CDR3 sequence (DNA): TGTGCCAGCAGCCCGCCGGGGATCCGGGATACGCAGTATTTT.

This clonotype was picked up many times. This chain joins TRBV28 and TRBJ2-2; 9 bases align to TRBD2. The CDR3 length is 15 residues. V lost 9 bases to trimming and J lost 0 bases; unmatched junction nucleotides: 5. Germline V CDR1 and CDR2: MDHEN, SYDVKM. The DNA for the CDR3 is TGTGCCAGTTACAGACTAGCGGCGAACACCGGGGAGCTGTTTTTT. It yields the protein CASYRLAANTGELFF.

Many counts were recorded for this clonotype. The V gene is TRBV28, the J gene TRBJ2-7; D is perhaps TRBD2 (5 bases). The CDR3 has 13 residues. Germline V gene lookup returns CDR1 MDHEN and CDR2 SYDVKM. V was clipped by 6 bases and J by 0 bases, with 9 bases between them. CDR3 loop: CASRVGGSYEQYF. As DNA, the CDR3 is TGTGCCAGCAGGGTAGGAGGCTCCTACGAGCAGTACTTC.

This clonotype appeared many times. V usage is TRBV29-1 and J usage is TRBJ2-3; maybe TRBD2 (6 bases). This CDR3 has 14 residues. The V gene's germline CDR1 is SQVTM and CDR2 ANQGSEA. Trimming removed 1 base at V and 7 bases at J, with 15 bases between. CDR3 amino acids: CSVEVLGSGNTQYF. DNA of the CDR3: TGCAGCGTTGAAGTCCTCGGGAGTGGAAATACGCAGTATTTT.

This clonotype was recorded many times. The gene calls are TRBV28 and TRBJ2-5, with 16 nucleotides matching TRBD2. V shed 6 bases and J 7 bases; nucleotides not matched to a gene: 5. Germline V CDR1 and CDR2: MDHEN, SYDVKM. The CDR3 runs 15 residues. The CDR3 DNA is TGTGCCAGCAGGGGAGGGACTAGCGGGAGGGGGACCCAGTACTTC. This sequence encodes CASRGGTSGRGTQYF.

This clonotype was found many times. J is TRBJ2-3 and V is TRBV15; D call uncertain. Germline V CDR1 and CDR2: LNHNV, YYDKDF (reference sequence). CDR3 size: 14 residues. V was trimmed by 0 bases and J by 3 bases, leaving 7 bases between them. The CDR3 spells CATSREGRTDTQYF. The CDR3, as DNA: TGTGCCACCAGCAGAGAGGGCAGGACAGATACGCAGTATTTT.